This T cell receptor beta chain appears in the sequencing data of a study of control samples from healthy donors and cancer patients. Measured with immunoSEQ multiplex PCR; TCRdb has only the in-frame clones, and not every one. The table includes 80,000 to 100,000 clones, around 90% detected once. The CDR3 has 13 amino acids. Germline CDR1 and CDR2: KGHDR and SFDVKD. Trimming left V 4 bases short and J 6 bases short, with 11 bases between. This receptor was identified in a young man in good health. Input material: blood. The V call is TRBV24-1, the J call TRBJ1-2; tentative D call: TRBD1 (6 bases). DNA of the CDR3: TGTGCCACCAGTGACTCGAACAGGGATGGCTACACCTTC. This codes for CATSDSNRDGYTF.